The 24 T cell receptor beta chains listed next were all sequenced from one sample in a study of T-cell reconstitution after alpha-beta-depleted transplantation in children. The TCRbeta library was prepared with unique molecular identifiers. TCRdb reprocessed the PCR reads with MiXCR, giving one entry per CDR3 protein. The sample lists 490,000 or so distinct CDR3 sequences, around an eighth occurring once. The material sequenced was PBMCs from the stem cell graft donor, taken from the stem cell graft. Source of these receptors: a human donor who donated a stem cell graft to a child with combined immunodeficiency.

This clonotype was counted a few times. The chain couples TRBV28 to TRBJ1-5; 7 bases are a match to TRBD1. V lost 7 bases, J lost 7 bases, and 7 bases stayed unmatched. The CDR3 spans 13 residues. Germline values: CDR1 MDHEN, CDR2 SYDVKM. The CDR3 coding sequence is TGTGCCAGCACTAAGGGGGCAACACAGCCCCAGCATTTT. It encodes CASTKGATQPQHF.

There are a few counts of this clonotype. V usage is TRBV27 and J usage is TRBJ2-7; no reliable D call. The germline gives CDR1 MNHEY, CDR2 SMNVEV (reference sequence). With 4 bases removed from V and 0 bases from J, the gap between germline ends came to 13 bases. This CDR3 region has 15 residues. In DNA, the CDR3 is TGTGCCAGCAGTTCTAGGCAGGTTATCTCCTACGAGCAGTACTTC. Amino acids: CASSSRQVISYEQYF.

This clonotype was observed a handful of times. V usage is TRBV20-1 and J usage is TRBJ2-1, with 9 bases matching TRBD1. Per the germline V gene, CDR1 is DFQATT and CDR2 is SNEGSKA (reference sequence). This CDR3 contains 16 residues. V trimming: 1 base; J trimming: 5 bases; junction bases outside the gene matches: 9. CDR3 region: CSARGLDRGDNNEQFF. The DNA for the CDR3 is TGCAGTGCTAGAGGCCTCGACAGGGGGGATAACAATGAGCAGTTCTTC.

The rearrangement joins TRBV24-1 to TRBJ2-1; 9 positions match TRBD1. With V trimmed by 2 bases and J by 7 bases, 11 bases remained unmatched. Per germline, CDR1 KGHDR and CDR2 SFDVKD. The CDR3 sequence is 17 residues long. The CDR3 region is CATSDYTGDRAGNEQFF. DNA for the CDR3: TGTGCCACCAGTGATTATACTGGGGACAGGGCGGGGAATGAGCAGTTCTTC.

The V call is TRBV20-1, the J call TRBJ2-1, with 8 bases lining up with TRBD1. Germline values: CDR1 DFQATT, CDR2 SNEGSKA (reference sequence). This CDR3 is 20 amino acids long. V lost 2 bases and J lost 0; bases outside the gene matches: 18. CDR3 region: CSARILTGTGPIFSYNEQFF. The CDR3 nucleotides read TGCAGTGCTAGAATCCTCACCGGGACAGGCCCAATTTTCTCCTACAATGAGCAGTTCTTC.

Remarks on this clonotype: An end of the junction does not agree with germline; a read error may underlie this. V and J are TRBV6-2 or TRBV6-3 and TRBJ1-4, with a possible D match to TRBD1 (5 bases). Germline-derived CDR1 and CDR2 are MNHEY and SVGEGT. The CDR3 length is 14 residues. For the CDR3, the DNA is TGTGCCAGCAGCACCGGGACTGATTATGAAAAAGTGTTTTTT. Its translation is CASSTGTDYEKVFF.

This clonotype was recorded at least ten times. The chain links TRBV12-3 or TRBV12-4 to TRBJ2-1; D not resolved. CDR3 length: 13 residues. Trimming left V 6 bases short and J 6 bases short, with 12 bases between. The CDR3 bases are TGTGCCAGCAGCTCCCCATCTACCAATGAGCAGTTCTTC. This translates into CASSSPSTNEQFF.

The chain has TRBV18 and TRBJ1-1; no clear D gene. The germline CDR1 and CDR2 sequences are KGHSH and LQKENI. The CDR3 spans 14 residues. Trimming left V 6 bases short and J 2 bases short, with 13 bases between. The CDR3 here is CASSLQTGNTEAFF. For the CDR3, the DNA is TGTGCCAGCTCCCTTCAGACGGGAAACACTGAAGCTTTCTTT.

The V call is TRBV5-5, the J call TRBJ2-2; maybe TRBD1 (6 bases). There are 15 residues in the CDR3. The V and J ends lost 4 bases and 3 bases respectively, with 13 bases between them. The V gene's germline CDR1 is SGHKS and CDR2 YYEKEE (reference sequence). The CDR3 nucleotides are TGTGCCAGCAGCCCGACAGGTGTGGACACCGGGGAGCTGTTTTTT. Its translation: CASSPTGVDTGELFF.

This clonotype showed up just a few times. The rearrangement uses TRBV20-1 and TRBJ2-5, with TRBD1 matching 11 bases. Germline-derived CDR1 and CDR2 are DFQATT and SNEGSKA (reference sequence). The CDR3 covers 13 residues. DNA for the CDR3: TGCAGGACGGACAGGGGGCGCCGGGAGACCCAGTACTTC. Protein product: CRTDRGRRETQYF.

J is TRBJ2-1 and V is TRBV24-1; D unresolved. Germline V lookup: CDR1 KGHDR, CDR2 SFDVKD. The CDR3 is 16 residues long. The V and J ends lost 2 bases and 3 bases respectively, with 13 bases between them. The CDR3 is CATSDYRRRDYNEQFF. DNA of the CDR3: TGTGCCACCAGTGATTACCGGCGTCGAGACTACAATGAGCAGTTCTTC.

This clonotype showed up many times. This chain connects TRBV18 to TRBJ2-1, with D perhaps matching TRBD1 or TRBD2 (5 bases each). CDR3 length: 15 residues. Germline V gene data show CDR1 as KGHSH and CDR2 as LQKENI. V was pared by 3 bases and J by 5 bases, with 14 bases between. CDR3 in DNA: TGTGCCAGCTCACCGGGGACGGGAACGAACAATGAGCAGTTCTTC. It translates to CASSPGTGTNNEQFF.

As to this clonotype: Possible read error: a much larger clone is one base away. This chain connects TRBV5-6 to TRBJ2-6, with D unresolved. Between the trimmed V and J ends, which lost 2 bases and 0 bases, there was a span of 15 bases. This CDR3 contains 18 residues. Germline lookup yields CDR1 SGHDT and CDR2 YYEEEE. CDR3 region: CASSFSLTLHSGANVLTF. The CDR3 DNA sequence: TGTGCCAGCAGCTTCAGCCTGACCCTGCACTCTGGGGCCAACGTCCTGACTTTC. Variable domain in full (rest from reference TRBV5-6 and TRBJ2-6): DAGVTQSPTHLIKTRGQQVTLRCSPKSGHDTVSWYQQALGQGPQFIFQYYEEEERQRGNFPDRFSGHQFPNYSSELNVNALLLGDSALYLCASSFSLTLHSGANVLTFGAGSRLTVL.

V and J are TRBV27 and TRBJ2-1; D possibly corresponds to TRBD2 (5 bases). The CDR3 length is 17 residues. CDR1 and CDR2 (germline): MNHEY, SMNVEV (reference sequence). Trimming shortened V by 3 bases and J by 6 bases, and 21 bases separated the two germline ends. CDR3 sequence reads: CASSFWPRVGESNEQFF. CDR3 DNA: TGTGCCAGCAGTTTTTGGCCGAGGGTTGGGGAGAGCAATGAGCAGTTCTTC.

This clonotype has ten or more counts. The CDR3 protein is CASSFTSGRFEQFF. CDR3 DNA: TGTGCCAGCAGTTTTACTAGCGGGAGGTTTGAGCAGTTCTTC. This rearrangement joins TRBV12-3 or TRBV12-4 to TRBJ2-1, with 12 nucleotides matching TRBD2. With V trimmed by 3 bases and J by 9 bases, 3 bases remained unmatched. The CDR3 length is 14 residues.

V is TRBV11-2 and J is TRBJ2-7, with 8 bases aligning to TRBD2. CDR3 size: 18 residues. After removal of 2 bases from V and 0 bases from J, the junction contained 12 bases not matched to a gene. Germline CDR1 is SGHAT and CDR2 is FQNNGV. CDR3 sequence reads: CASSLYLSAGGLSYEQYF. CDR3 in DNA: TGTGCCAGCAGCTTATATCTCTCTGCGGGAGGCCTCTCCTACGAGCAGTACTTC. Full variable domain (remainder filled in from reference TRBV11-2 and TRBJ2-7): EAGVAQSPRYKIIEKRQSVAFWCNPISGHATLYWYQQILGQGPKLLIQFQNNGVVDDSQLPKDRFSAERLKGVDSTLKIQPAKLEDSAVYLCASSLYLSAGGLSYEQYFGPGTRLTVT.

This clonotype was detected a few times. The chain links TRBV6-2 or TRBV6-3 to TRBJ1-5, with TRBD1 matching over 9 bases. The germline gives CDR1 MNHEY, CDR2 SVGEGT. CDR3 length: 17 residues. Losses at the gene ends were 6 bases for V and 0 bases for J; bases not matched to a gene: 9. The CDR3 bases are TGTGCCAGCAGCAGGACCGGGACAGGGAGTAGCAATCAGCCCCAGCATTTT. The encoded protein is CASSRTGTGSSNQPQHF.

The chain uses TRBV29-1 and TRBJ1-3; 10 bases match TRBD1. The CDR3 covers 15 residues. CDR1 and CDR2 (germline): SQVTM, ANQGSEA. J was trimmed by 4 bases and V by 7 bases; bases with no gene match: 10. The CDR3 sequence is CSGIRQGAAGNTIYF. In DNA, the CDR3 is TGCAGCGGTATACGACAGGGGGCTGCGGGAAACACCATATATTTT.

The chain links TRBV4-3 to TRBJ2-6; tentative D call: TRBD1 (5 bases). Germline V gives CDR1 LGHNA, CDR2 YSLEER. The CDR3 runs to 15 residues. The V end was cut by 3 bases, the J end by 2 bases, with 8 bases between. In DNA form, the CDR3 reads TGCGCCAGCAGCCACGGCAGGGCTGGGGCCAACGTCCTGACTTTC. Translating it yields CASSHGRAGANVLTF.

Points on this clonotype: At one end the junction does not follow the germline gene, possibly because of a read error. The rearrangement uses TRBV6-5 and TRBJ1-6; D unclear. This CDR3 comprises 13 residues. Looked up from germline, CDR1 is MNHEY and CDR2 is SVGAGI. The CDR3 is CASSDSFAAPLHF. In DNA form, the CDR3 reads TGTGCCAGCAGTGACTCATTTGCGGCACCCCTCCACTTT.

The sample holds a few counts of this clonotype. CDR3 DNA: TGCGCCAGCAGCGATCAACCACTAGAAGGCAATGAGCAGTTCTTC. Residues: CASSDQPLEGNEQFF. The gene calls are TRBV5-1 and TRBJ2-1; weak D call: TRBD2 (5 bases). The CDR3 has 15 amino acids. In germline, CDR1 is SGHRS, CDR2 YFSETQ. V lost 4 bases, J lost 6 bases, and 17 bases lay in between.

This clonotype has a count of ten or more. CDR3 sequence (DNA): TGCGCCAGCAGCTTGGGCGGCGAGAATGAAAAACTGTTTTTT. It encodes CASSLGGENEKLFF. V is TRBV5-1 and J is TRBJ1-4, with unresolved D. This CDR3 is 14 amino acids long. Per the germline V gene, CDR1 is SGHRS and CDR2 is YFSETQ. Trimming removed 0 bases at V and 5 bases at J, with 8 bases between.

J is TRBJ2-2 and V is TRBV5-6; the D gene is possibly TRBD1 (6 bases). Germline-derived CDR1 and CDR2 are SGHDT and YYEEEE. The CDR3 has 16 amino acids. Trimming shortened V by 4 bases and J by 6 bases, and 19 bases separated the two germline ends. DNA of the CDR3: TGTGCCAGCAGCGTCACAGGGTGGGAGTACGCCGGGGAGCTGTTTTTT. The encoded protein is CASSVTGWEYAGELFF.

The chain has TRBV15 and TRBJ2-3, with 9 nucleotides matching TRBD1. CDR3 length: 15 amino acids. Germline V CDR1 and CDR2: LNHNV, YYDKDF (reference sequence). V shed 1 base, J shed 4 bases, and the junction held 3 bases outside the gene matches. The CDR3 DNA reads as TGTGCCACCAGCAGAGTACAGGGGGCACCAGATACGCAGTATTTT. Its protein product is CATSRVQGAPDTQYF.